The following is a T cell receptor beta chain sequence with its context. What it recognizes is unknown. The sample comes from a study of cytomegalovirus exposure and HLA in healthy donors. Findings of the study overall: HLA allele associations emerged for 15,000 to 20,000 TCR beta sequences in a later analysis, at 0.05 false discovery rate. Later on, a genetic analysis was performed. It linked a missense variant in DCLRE1C with V- and J-gene trimming of TCR beta. Later analysis identified several of the most significant clusters that appeared linked to common viral pathogens.

Nominal health characterized the donors when sampled, though unrecorded immune exposures were likely. With 60 Vbeta and 13 Jbeta primers, the PCR was carried out. The assay was immunoSEQ multiplex PCR, and TCRdb's table has in-frame clones only and misses some. The sample data list roughly 90,000 clones. Sequenced: PBMCs. The source of this sequence is a man aged 50 to 59 in good health and CMV-seropositive.

The DNA of the CDR3 is TGTGCCAGTAGTATGAGGACAACTGGAAACACCATATATTTT. Protein: CASSMRTTGNTIYF. This chain joins TRBV19 and TRBJ1-3; perhaps TRBD1 as D (5 bases). The CDR3 is made up of 14 amino acids. V dropped 3 bases and J dropped 2 bases, with 8 bases sitting between them. Germline V gene data show CDR1 as LNHDA and CDR2 as SQIVND (reference sequence).